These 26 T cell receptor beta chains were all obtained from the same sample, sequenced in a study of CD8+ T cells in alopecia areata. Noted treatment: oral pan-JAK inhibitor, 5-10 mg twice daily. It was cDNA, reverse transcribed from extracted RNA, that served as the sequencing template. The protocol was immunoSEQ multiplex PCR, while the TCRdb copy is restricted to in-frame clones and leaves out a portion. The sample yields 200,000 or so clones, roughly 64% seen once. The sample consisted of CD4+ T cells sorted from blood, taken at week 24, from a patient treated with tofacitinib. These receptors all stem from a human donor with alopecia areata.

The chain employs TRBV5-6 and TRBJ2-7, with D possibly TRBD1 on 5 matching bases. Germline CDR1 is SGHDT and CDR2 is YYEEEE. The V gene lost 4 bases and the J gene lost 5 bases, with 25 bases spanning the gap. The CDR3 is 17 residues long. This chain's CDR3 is CASSPGPLYDRIDEQYF. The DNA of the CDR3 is TGTGCCAGCAGCCCAGGTCCCCTCTACGACAGAATTGACGAGCAGTACTTC.

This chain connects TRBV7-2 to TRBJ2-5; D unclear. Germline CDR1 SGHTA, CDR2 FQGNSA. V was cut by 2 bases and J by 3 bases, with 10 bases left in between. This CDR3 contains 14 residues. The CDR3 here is CASSLWPYEETQYF. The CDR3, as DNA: TGTGCCAGCAGCTTATGGCCCTATGAAGAGACCCAGTACTTC.

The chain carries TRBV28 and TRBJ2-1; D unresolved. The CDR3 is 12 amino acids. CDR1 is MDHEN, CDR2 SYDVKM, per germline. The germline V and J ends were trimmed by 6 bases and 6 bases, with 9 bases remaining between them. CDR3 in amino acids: CASSSYPNEQFF. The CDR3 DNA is TGTGCCAGCAGCTCCTATCCCAATGAGCAGTTCTTC.

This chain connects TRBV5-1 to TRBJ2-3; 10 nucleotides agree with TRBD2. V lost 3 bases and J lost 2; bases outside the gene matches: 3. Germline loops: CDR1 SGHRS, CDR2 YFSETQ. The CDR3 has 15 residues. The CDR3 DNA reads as TGCGCCAGCAGCTCCGGACTAGCGGCCACAGATACGCAGTATTTT. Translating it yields CASSSGLAATDTQYF.

DNA of the CDR3: TGCAGCGTCACACCGGCAGGGAGAGACTATGGCTACACCTTC. It encodes CSVTPAGRDYGYTF. This chain joins TRBV29-1 and TRBJ1-2; perhaps TRBD1 as D (5 bases). CDR3 length: 14 residues. V lost 6 bases, J lost 3 bases, and 17 bases lay in between. Per germline, CDR1 SQVTM and CDR2 ANQGSEA.

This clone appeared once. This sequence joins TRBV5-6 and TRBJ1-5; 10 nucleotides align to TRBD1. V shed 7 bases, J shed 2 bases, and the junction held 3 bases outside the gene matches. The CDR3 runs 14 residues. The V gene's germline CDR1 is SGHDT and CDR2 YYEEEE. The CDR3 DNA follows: TGTGCCAGCCGGACAGGGGGGGGCAATCAGCCCCAGCATTTT. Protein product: CASRTGGGNQPQHF.

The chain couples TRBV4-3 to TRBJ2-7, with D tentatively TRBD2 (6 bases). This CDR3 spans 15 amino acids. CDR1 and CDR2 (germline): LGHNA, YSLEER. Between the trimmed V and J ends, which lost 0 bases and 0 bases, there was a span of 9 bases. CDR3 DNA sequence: TGCGCCAGCAGCCAAGAACTAGCTCCCTCCTACGAGCAGTACTTC. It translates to CASSQELAPSYEQYF.

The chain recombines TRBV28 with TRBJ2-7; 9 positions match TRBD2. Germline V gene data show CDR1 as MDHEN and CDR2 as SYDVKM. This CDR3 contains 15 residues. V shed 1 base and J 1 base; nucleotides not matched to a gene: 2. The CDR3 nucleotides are TGTGCCAGCAGTTTATTGCTAGCGGGGTCCTACGAGCAGTACTTC. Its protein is CASSLLLAGSYEQYF.

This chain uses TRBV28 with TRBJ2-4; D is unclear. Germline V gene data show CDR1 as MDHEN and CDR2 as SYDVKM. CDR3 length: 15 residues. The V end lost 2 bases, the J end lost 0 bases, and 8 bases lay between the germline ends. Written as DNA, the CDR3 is TGTGCCAGCAGTTTAGCACCGGGAGCCAAAAACATTCAGTACTTC. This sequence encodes CASSLAPGAKNIQYF.

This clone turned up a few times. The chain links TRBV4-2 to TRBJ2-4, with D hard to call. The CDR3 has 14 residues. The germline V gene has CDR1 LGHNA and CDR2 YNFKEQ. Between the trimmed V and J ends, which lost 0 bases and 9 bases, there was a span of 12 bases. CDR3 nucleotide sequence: TGTGCCAGCAGCCAAGACCTAGGAGAGAGCATTCAGTACTTC. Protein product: CASSQDLGESIQYF.

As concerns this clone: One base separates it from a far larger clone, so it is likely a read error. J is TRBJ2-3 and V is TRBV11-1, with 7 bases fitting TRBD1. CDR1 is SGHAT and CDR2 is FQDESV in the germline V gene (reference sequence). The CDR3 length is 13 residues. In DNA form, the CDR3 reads TGTGCCAGCAGTTTAGACAGGGCAGATACGCAGTATTTT. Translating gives CASSLDRADTQYF.

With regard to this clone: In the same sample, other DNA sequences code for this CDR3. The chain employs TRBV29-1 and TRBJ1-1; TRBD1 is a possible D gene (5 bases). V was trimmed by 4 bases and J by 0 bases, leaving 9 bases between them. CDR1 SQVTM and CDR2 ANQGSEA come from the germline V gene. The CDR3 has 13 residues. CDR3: CSVALGVNTEAFF. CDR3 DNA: TGCAGCGTTGCCCTGGGGGTGAACACTGAAGCTTTCTTT.

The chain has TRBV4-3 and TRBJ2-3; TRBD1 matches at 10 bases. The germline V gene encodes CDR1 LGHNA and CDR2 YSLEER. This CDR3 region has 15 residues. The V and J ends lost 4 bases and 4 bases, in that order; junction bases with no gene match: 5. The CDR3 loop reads CASSPRDRGSDTQYF. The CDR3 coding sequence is TGCGCCAGCAGCCCCCGGGACAGGGGTTCAGATACGCAGTATTTT.

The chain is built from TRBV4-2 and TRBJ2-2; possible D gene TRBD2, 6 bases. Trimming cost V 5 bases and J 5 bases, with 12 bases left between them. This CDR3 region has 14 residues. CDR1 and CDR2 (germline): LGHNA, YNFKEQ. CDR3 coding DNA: TGTGCCAGCAGCTCAATCCGGGGGACCGGGGAGCTGTTTTTT. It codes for CASSSIRGTGELFF.

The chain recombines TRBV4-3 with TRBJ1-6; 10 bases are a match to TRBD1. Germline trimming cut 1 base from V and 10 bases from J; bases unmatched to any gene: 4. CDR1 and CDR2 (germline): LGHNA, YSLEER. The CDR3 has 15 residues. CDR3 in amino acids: CASSQVGQGNSPLHF. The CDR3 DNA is TGCGCCAGCAGCCAAGTGGGACAGGGGAACTCACCCCTCCACTTT.

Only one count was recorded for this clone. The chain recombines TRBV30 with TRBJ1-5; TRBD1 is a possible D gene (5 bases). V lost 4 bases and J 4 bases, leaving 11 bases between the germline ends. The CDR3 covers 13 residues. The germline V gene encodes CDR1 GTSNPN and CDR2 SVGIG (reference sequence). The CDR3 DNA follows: TGTGCCTGGAACCGGGACCTAAATCAGCCCCAGCATTTT. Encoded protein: CAWNRDLNQPQHF.

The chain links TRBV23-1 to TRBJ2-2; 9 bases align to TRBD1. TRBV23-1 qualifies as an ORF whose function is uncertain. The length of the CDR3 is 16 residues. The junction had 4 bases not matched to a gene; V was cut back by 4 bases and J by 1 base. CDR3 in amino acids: CASSPRQGENTGELFF. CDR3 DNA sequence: TGCGCCAGCAGTCCTCGACAGGGGGAGAACACCGGGGAGCTGTTTTTT.

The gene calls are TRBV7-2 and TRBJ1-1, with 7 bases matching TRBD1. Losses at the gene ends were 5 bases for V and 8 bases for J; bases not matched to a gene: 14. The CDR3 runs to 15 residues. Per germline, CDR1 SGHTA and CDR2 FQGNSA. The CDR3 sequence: CASSAQGGQVGEAFF. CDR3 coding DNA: TGTGCCAGCAGCGCCCAAGGTGGACAGGTCGGGGAAGCTTTCTTT.

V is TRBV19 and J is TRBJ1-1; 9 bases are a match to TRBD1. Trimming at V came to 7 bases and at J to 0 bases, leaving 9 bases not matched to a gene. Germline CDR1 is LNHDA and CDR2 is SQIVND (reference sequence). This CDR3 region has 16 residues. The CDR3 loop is CASTTGGASMNTEAFF. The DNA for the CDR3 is TGTGCCAGTACCACAGGGGGCGCGTCCATGAACACTGAAGCTTTCTTT.

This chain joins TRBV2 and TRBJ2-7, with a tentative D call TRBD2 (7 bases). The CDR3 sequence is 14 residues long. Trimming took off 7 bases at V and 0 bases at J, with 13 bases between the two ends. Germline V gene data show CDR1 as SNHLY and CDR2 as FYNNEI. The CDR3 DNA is TGTGCCAGCATGGGGGGGGCTCCCTCCTACGAGCAGTACTTC. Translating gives CASMGGAPSYEQYF.

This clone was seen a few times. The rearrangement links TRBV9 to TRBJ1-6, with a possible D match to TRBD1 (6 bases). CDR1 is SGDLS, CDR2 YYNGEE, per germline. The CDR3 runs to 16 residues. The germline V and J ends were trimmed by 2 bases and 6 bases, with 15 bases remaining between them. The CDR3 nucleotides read TGTGCCAGCAGCGTCTCCGGGACATCGATTAATTCACCCCTCCACTTT. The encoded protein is CASSVSGTSINSPLHF.

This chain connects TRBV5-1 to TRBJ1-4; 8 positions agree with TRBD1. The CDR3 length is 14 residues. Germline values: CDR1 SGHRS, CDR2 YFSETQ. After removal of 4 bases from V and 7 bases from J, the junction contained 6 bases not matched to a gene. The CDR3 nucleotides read TGCGCCAGCAGCCGCCAGGGGGCCGGTGAAAAACTGTTTTTT. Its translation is CASSRQGAGEKLFF.

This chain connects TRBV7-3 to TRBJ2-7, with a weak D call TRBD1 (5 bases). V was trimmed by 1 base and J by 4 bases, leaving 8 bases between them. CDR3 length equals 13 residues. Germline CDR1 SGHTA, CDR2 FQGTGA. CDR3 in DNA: TGTGCCAGCAGCTTAAATCAGGGTTACGAGCAGTACTTC. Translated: CASSLNQGYEQYF.

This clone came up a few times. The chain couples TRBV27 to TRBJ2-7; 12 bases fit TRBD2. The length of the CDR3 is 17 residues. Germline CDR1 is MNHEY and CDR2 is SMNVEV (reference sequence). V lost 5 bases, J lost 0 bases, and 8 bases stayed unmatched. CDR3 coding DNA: TGTGCCAGCAGTAGGGGACTAGCGGGCATGAGCTCCTACGAGCAGTACTTC. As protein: CASSRGLAGMSSYEQYF.

The CDR3 spells CASLSCGPQETQYF. The CDR3 nucleotides are TGTGCCAGCCTGTCGTGCGGGCCTCAAGAGACCCAGTACTTC. This chain joins TRBV21-1 and TRBJ2-5; the D call of TRBD2 is as the table states it, not checked on the DNA. TRBV21-1 is shown as a pseudogene. The CDR3 has 14 amino acids.

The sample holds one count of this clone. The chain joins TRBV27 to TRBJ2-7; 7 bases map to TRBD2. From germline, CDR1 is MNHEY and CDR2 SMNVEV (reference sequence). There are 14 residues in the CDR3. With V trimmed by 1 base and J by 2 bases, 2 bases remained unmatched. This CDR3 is CASSLYGRTYEQYF. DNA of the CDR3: TGTGCCAGCAGTTTATACGGGAGGACCTACGAGCAGTACTTC.